These T cell receptor beta chains were read from a single sample in a study of response to subunit inactivated influenza vaccine. In TCRdb, the RT-PCR reads were re-called with MiXCR into one record per CDR3 protein. The repertoire holds 250,000 to 350,000 distinct CDR3 sequences, with about 20% as singletons. Sequencing was performed on PBMCs from blood, taken roughly 20 months after vaccination. The receptors come from a man aged 45-69 years who received an inactivated influenza vaccine. CDR3s include the opening cysteine and the closing phenylalanine or tryptophan. D genes are given only for firm matches. Size is stated for part of the rows, as once, few or many counts, or as a class when the clone is expanded.

D: -
size: many
J: TRBJ2-2
V: TRBV24-1
DNA: TGTGCCACCAGTTACACCGGGGAGCTGTTTTTT
CDR3: CATSYTGELFF

D: TRBD2
size: -
J: TRBJ2-3
V: TRBV5-6
DNA: TGTGCCAGCAGCGATAGCGGGGGGGCTAATACGCAGTATTTT
CDR3: CASSDSGGANTQYF

D: -
size: many
J: TRBJ1-5
V: TRBV5-1
DNA: TGCGCCAGCACCGAAACAGGGTTAAGCAATCAGCCCCAGCATTTT
CDR3: CASTETGLSNQPQHF

D: TRBD1
size: -
J: TRBJ1-1
V: TRBV5-1
DNA: TGCGCCAGCAGCCAGGGACCCGGGACAGTGAACACTGAAGCTTTCTTT
CDR3: CASSQGPGTVNTEAFF

D: TRBD1
size: -
J: TRBJ1-1
V: TRBV6-1
DNA: TGTGCCAGCAGGGGACAGGGAGTGAACACTGAAGCTTTCTTT
CDR3: CASRGQGVNTEAFF

D: -
size: few
J: TRBJ1-5
V: TRBV29-1
DNA: TGCAGCGTTGAAGATTTAGAGCCCCAGCATTTT
CDR3: CSVEDLEPQHF

D: -
size: -
J: TRBJ1-2
V: TRBV4-1
DNA: TGCGCCAGCAGCGAGCGACAGGCTTCTAACTATGGCTACACCTTC
CDR3: CASSERQASNYGYTF

D: -
size: few
J: TRBJ2-1
V: TRBV20-1
DNA: TGCAGTGCTAGAGATCCCAGCAATCCCTACAATGAGCAGTTCTTC
CDR3: CSARDPSNPYNEQFF

D: -
size: many
J: TRBJ1-3
V: TRBV20-1
DNA: TGCAGTGCTAGTTCCCGGAGGCCTGGAAACACCATATATTTT
CDR3: CSASSRRPGNTIYF

D: -
size: -
J: TRBJ2-3
V: TRBV9
DNA: TGTGCCAGCAGCCCCCACCTGGACCAGGTCACAGATACGCAGTATTTT
CDR3: CASSPHLDQVTDTQYF

D: -
size: -
J: TRBJ1-2
V: TRBV25-1
DNA: TGTGCCAGCAGTGACTCGGACATCGCAACCCACTATGGCTACACCTTC
CDR3: CASSDSDIATHYGYTF

D: -
size: -
J: TRBJ1-1
V: TRBV25-1
DNA: TGTGCCAGCAGTCGACTTCGACAAGGTTGGGGCACTGAAGCTTTCTTT
CDR3: CASSRLRQGWGTEAFF

D: TRBD1
size: few
J: TRBJ1-2
V: TRBV6-2/TRBV6-3
DNA: TGTGCCAGCAGTAAACCCGGACAGGGGAACTATGGCTACACCTTC
CDR3: CASSKPGQGNYGYTF

D: -
size: -
J: TRBJ2-4
V: TRBV18
DNA: TGTGCCAGCGCCACGGGTATAACAACCAAAAACATTCAGTACTTC
CDR3: CASATGITTKNIQYF

D: -
size: -
J: TRBJ2-1
V: TRBV12-5
DNA: TGTGCTAGTGGTATGGGATCCTACAATGAGCAGTTCTTC
CDR3: CASGMGSYNEQFF

D: -
size: many
J: TRBJ1-6
V: TRBV7-2
DNA: TGTGCCAGCAGCTTAGCCGACCAGGGTCCCTCCTATAATTCACCCCTCCACTTT
CDR3: CASSLADQGPSYNSPLHF

D: TRBD1
size: few
J: TRBJ2-7
V: TRBV19
DNA: TGTGCCAGTAGTAGAAAGACAGGGGCGCTATCGTACGAGCAGTACTTC
CDR3: CASSRKTGALSYEQYF

D: TRBD1
size: few
J: TRBJ1-2
V: TRBV11-2
DNA: TGTGCCAGCAGCTTAGCGGGACAGGATGGCTACACCTTC
CDR3: CASSLAGQDGYTF

D: TRBD2
size: -
J: TRBJ2-1
V: TRBV12-3/TRBV12-4
DNA: TGTGCCAGCAGTTTTGGTCAGCGGGAGTCCTACAATGAGCAGTTCTTC
CDR3: CASSFGQRESYNEQFF

D: TRBD2
size: -
J: TRBJ2-1
V: TRBV6-4
DNA: TGTGCCAGCAGTGACTCTGGTACGGCTAGCGGGGCCTCCTACAATGAGCAGTTCTTC
CDR3: CASSDSGTASGASYNEQFF

D: -
size: few
J: TRBJ2-5
V: TRBV5-1
DNA: TGCGCCAGCAGCAGAACCCCAGGAGACAGCGAGACCCAGTACTTC
CDR3: CASSRTPGDSETQYF

D: TRBD1
size: few
J: TRBJ1-2
V: TRBV5-1
DNA: TGCGCCAGCAGCGAAGGACAGGGGTTTGGTGGCTACACCTTC
CDR3: CASSEGQGFGGYTF

D: -
size: few
J: TRBJ2-1
V: TRBV5-4
DNA: TGTGCCGAGGGGGGGCAGGGGGCGAGGGAGCAGTTCTTC
CDR3: CAEGGQGAREQFF

D: TRBD1
size: -
J: TRBJ1-4
V: TRBV3-1
DNA: TGTGCCAGCAGCCGAGGGACAGGGGGCGTTGAAAAACTGTTTTTT
CDR3: CASSRGTGGVEKLFF

D: -
size: once
J: TRBJ2-7
V: TRBV27
DNA: TGTGCCAGCACTCAGATTAGCCCCACCTACGAGCAGTACTTC
CDR3: CASTQISPTYEQYF

D: TRBD1
size: -
J: TRBJ1-4
V: TRBV15
DNA: TGTGCCACCAGCAGAGATCACGACAGGGTGGGTGAAAAACTGTTTTTT
CDR3: CATSRDHDRVGEKLFF

D: -
size: -
J: TRBJ2-3
V: TRBV20-1
DNA: TGCAGTGCTAGAGGCCTAGCGAGGGGGCCTGATACGCAGTATTTT
CDR3: CSARGLARGPDTQYF

D: TRBD2
size: few
J: TRBJ2-1
V: TRBV4-3
DNA: TGCGCCAGCAGCACCTCGCGGGGTAGCGGGGGGTACGGGCAGTTCTTC
CDR3: CASSTSRGSGGYGQFF

D: TRBD1
size: few
J: TRBJ1-3
V: TRBV28
DNA: TGTGCCAGCAGTCCGTCTACGGGACAGGGCCTAATCTCTGGAAACACCATATATTTT
CDR3: CASSPSTGQGLISGNTIYF

D: -
size: few
J: TRBJ1-6
V: TRBV11-2
DNA: TGTGCCAGCAGCCCCCCCATAGGGGCCAATAATTCACCCCTCCACTTT
CDR3: CASSPPIGANNSPLHF

D: -
size: -
J: TRBJ2-3
V: TRBV4-3
DNA: TGCGCCAGCAGCATCGGCGGGGACACAGATACGCAGTATTTT
CDR3: CASSIGGDTDTQYF

D: -
size: few
J: TRBJ1-1
V: TRBV7-9
DNA: TGTGCCAGCAGCTTAGATGGGACACAGAACACTGAAGCTTTCTTT
CDR3: CASSLDGTQNTEAFF

D: -
size: -
J: TRBJ2-1
V: TRBV7-9
DNA: TGTGCCAGCAGCTTGGGGGGCGGGAGAGAGCAGCAGTTCTTC
CDR3: CASSLGGGREQQFF

D: TRBD1
size: few
J: TRBJ1-1
V: TRBV5-1
DNA: TGCGCCAGCAGCTGGGACAGTCAGAGGAACACTGAAGCTTTCTTT
CDR3: CASSWDSQRNTEAFF

D: TRBD2
size: -
J: TRBJ2-5
V: TRBV29-1
DNA: TGCAGCGTTGACTCGGGGGGGTTTAGGGGGACCCAGTACTTC
CDR3: CSVDSGGFRGTQYF

D: TRBD1
size: few
J: TRBJ2-2
V: TRBV24-1
DNA: TGTGCCACCGGGGGACAGGGGACCGGGGAGCTGTTTTTT
CDR3: CATGGQGTGELFF

D: -
size: -
J: TRBJ1-5
V: TRBV6-1
DNA: TGTGCCAGCCTTAGATATCCAGGGGAGAATCAGCCCCAGCATTTT
CDR3: CASLRYPGENQPQHF

D: TRBD2
size: -
J: TRBJ2-3
V: TRBV28
DNA: TGTGCCAGCAGTCCCGCGGGGGGGGCCGGGACAGATACGCAGTATTTT
CDR3: CASSPAGGAGTDTQYF

D: -
size: -
J: TRBJ1-1
V: TRBV4-2
DNA: TGTGCCAGCAGCCAAGCCAATAGGGACGCTTTCTTT
CDR3: CASSQANRDAFF

D: -
size: few
J: TRBJ1-5
V: TRBV6-2/TRBV6-3
DNA: TGTGCCAGCAGTATTCCGCCGGGTCCTCTCAATCAGCCCCAGCATTTT
CDR3: CASSIPPGPLNQPQHF

D: TRBD1
size: many
J: TRBJ1-2
V: TRBV12-3/TRBV12-4
DNA: TGTGCCAGCAGTTCCCCTCCGGGACAGGGGGCCCATGGCTACACCTTC
CDR3: CASSSPPGQGAHGYTF